This T cell receptor beta chain was obtained from a study of shared clonotypes between healthy human individuals. Study observations and caveats: Though the depth was large, rarefaction showed that sorted-subset sequencing was incomplete. Among donors, the sharing of clonotypes was expected to be influenced by sequencing depth.

This CDR3 comprises 11 residues. V was clipped by 5 bases and J by 5 bases, with 6 bases between them. Germline V gene sequence: CDR1 ENHRY, CDR2 SYGVKD. Genomic DNA from each subset was divided evenly over several immunoSEQ plates. Assay used: immunoSEQ multiplex PCR; TCRdb lists only in-frame clones, some missing. The sample comprises 950,000 to 1,200,000 clones, 60% to 80% of which are singletons, and roughly 0.82% rests with the top ten. Regarding this clone: Its antigen is not known.

The sequenced sample was memory CD4+ T cells from PBMCs. Specified subset: CD45RA-negative fraction. This sequence originates from a man between 18 and 29 years old in good health. Some clones in this sample may be carry-over from other donors' samples. The V call is TRBV10-3, the J call TRBJ1-1, with D unclear. The CDR3 nucleotides are TGTGCCATCAGTCAGATGACTGAAGCTTTCTTT. It specifies CAISQMTEAFF.